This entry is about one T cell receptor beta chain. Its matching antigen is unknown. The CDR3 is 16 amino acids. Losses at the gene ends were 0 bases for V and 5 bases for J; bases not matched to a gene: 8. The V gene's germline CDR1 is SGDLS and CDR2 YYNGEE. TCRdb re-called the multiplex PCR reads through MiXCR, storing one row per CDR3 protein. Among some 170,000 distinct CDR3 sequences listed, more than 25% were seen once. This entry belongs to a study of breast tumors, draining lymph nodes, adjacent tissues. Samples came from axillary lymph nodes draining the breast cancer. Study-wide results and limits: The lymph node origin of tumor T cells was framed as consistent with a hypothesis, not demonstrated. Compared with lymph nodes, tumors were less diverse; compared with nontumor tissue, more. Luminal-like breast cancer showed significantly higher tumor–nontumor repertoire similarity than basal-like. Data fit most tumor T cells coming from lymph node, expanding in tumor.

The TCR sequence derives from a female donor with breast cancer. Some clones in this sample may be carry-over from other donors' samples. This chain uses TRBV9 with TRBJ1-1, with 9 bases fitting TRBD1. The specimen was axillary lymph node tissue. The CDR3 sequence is CASSVDGTGLGTEAFF. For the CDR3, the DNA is TGTGCCAGCAGCGTAGACGGGACAGGGTTGGGGACTGAAGCTTTCTTT.